This T cell receptor (beta chain) was obtained from a study of blood T cell repertoires in COVID-19. This clone was counted once. In germline, CDR1 is MNHEY, CDR2 SVGEGT. V lost 5 bases and J lost 3; bases outside the gene matches: 3. The CDR3 length is 14 residues. Some clones are missing from TCRdb's copy, which holds only in-frame ones; the method was immunoSEQ multiplex PCR. Of roughly 21,000 clones listed, 70% to 90% are singletons. Sequenced sample: peripheral blood. V gene TRBV6-2 or TRBV6-3 combines with J gene TRBJ1-4, with 7 bases matching TRBD1. The receptor was derived from a woman older than 75 with active or convalescent COVID-19. CDR3 amino acids: CASSLGQSNEKLFF. In DNA form, the CDR3 reads TGTGCCAGCAGTCTGGGACAGTCTAATGAAAAACTGTTTTTT.